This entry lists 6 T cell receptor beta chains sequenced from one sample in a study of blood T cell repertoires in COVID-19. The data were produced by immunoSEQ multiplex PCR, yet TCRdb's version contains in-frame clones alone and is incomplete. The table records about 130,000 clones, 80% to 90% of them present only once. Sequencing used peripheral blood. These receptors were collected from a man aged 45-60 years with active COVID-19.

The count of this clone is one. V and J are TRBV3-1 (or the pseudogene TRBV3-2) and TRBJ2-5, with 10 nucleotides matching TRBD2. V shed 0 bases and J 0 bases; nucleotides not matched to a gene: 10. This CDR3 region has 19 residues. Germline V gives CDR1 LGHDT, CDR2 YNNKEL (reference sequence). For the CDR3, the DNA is TGTGCCAGCAGCCAAGATCCGGTTACACTAGCGGGGTACCAAGAGACCCAGTACTTC. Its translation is CASSQDPVTLAGYQETQYF.

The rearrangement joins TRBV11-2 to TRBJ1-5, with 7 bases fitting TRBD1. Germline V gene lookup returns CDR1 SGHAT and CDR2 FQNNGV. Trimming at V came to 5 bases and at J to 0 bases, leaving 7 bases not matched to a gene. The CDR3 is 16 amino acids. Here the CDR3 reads CASSPGDSYSNQPQHF. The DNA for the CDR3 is TGTGCCAGCAGCCCCGGGGACAGCTATAGCAATCAGCCCCAGCATTTT.

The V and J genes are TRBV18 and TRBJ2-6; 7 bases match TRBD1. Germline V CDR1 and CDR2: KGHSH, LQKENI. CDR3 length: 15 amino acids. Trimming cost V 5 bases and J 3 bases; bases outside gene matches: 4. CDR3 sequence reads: CASSLTGYGANVLTF. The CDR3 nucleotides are TGTGCCAGCTCATTGACAGGGTATGGGGCCAACGTCCTGACTTTC.

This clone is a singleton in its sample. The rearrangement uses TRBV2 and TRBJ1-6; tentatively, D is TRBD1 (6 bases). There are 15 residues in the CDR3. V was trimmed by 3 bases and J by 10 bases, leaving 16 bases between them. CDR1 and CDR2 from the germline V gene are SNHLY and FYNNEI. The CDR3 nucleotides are TGTGCCAGCAGTGACATTCTCCAGGGGTACTCACCCCTCCACTTT. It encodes CASSDILQGYSPLHF.

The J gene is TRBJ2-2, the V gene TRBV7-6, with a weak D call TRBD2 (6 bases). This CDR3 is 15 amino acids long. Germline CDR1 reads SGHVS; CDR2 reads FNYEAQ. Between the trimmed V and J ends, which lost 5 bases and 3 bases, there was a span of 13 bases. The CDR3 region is CASSPPGLYTGELFF. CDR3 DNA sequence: TGTGCCAGCAGCCCGCCGGGACTGTACACCGGGGAGCTGTTTTTT.

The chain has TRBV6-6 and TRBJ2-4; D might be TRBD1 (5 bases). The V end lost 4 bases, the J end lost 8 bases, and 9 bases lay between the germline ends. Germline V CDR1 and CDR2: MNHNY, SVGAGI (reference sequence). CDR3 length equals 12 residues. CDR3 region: CASSLGVDIQYF. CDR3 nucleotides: TGTGCCAGCAGTTTAGGGGTAGACATTCAGTACTTC.